Following are 32 T cell receptor beta chains from one sample sequenced in a study of blood T cell repertoires in COVID-19. Clones were read by immunoSEQ multiplex PCR, and TCRdb kept only the in-frame ones, dropping some. The table has 150,000 to 180,000 clones, around 83% seen once. Source material: peripheral blood. The source of these receptors is a woman aged 55-75 years with COVID-19, enrolled during active disease.

The J gene is TRBJ1-2, the V gene TRBV4-2; unclear D gene. Germline V lookup: CDR1 LGHNA, CDR2 YNFKEQ. Trimming shortened V by 0 bases and J by 4 bases, and 15 bases separated the two germline ends. The CDR3 is 16 amino acids. This CDR3 reads CASSQDAAVKLYGYTF. The CDR3, as DNA: TGTGCCAGCAGCCAAGATGCGGCTGTTAAACTCTATGGCTACACCTTC.

V is TRBV5-6 and J is TRBJ1-5; the match to TRBD1 covers 7 bases. Germline CDR1 and CDR2: SGHDT and YYEEEE. The CDR3 consists of 14 residues. V was pared by 1 base and J by 7 bases, with 5 bases of the junction left unmatched. The CDR3 reads CASSLKGARQPQHF. DNA for the CDR3: TGTGCCAGCAGCTTGAAGGGGGCTCGGCAGCCCCAGCATTTT.

A single count supports this clone. The CDR3 nucleotides are TGTGCCAGCAGCCAACAAGTGACAGGGGTTAATGGCTACACCTTC. Its protein product is CASSQQVTGVNGYTF. V usage is TRBV3-1 (or the pseudogene TRBV3-2) and J usage is TRBJ1-2, with TRBD1 matching over 8 bases. The V and J ends lost 2 bases and 6 bases, in that order; junction bases with no gene match: 8. This CDR3 contains 15 residues. Germline V gene sequence: CDR1 LGHDT, CDR2 YNNKEL (reference sequence).

This clone was counted only a few times. DNA for the CDR3: TGTGCCAGCAGCCCCGGGGGACCTCGCGAGACAGATACGCAGTATTTT. It specifies CASSPGGPRETDTQYF. The chain employs TRBV7-9 and TRBJ2-3; D perhaps matches TRBD2 (6 bases). Trimming took off 5 bases at V and 3 bases at J, with 18 bases between the two ends. The CDR3 length is 16 residues. CDR1 SEHNR and CDR2 FQNEAQ come from the germline V gene (reference sequence).

The chain links TRBV7-3 to TRBJ1-1, with TRBD1 as a possible D gene (6 bases). Germline values: CDR1 SGHTA, CDR2 FQGTGA. The V and J ends lost 5 bases and 1 base respectively, with 8 bases between them. The CDR3 extends over 13 amino acids. Written as DNA, the CDR3 is TGTGCCAGCAGCGTGGACAGGAACACTGAAGCTTTCTTT. Protein product: CASSVDRNTEAFF.

This clone came up once. The same CDR3 also results from other DNA sequences found in this sample. The chain recombines TRBV21-1 with TRBJ2-7; no DNA check was done on the table's D call, TRBD1. TRBV21-1 is deemed a pseudogene. CDR3 size: 16 residues. The CDR3 loop is CASSKVWGRSICEQYF. The CDR3 DNA sequence: TGTGCCAGCAGCAAAGTGTGGGGGCGATCCATATGCGAGCAGTACTTC.

V gene TRBV19 combines with J gene TRBJ1-4; 8 bases are a match to TRBD1. V dropped 2 bases and J dropped 6; count of bases not matched to a gene: 8. The CDR3 covers 16 residues. The germline CDR1 and CDR2 sequences are LNHDA and SQIVND (reference sequence). CDR3: CASSIPRTGRDEKLFF. DNA of the CDR3: TGTGCCAGTAGTATACCCCGGACAGGGAGAGATGAAAAACTGTTTTTT.

This chain joins TRBV25-1 and TRBJ2-3; 8 bases align to TRBD2. The trim removed 6 bases at V and 0 bases at J, leaving 2 bases unmatched. Germline V CDR1 and CDR2: MGHDK, SYGVNS. This CDR3 region has 14 residues. This CDR3 reads CASRAGASTDTQYF. CDR3 DNA: TGTGCCAGCAGAGCGGGAGCTAGCACAGATACGCAGTATTTT. The full variable domain, in which reference TRBV25-1 and TRBJ2-3 provide the parts outside the CDR3, is EADIYQTPRYLVIGTGKKITLECSQTMGHDKMYWYQQDPGMELHLIHYSYGVNSTEKGDLSSESTVSRIRTEHFPLTLESARPSHTSQYLCASRAGASTDTQYFGPGTRLTVL.

The chain recombines TRBV27 with TRBJ1-6, with 12 bases lining up with TRBD1. Germline CDR1 MNHEY, CDR2 SMNVEV (reference sequence). This CDR3 is 16 amino acids long. The V and J ends lost 7 bases and 6 bases, in that order; junction bases with no gene match: 7. The CDR3 DNA reads as TGTGCCAGCAAGCCTCCGGGACAGGGGGCTAATTCACCCCTCCACTTT. Protein sequence: CASKPPGQGANSPLHF.

The V and J genes are TRBV19 and TRBJ1-5; D is ambiguous. V was cut by 8 bases and J by 6 bases, with 11 bases left in between. This CDR3 contains 12 residues. Looked up from germline, CDR1 is LNHDA and CDR2 is SQIVND (reference sequence). The CDR3 region has the DNA TGTGCCAGTGGCCCGAGACTTCAGCCCCAGCATTTT. This codes for CASGPRLQPQHF.

The chain uses TRBV6-5 and TRBJ1-1; D call uncertain. The V and J ends lost 6 bases and 1 base respectively, with 12 bases between them. CDR1 and CDR2 (germline): MNHEY, SVGAGI. The CDR3 covers 14 residues. The CDR3 DNA reads TGTGCCAGCAGCCGGGGAAATACGAACACTGAAGCTTTCTTT. Residues: CASSRGNTNTEAFF.

This CDR3 is CASSPPAGRVGTEAFF. The CDR3 coding sequence is TGTGCCAGCAGCCCCCCCGCGGGGAGGGTTGGGACTGAAGCTTTCTTT. This chain links TRBV11-2 with TRBJ1-1; D remains ambiguous. This CDR3 region has 16 residues. V lost 5 bases, J lost 5 bases, and 21 bases lay in between. Germline V CDR1 and CDR2: SGHAT, FQNNGV.

This chain links TRBV9 with TRBJ1-2; D uncertain. Germline V gene lookup returns CDR1 SGDLS and CDR2 YYNGEE. The CDR3 runs 12 residues. The V end lost 1 base, the J end lost 2 bases, and 3 bases lay between the germline ends. The CDR3 spells CASSVSNYGYTF. Written as DNA, the CDR3 is TGTGCCAGCAGCGTATCGAACTATGGCTACACCTTC.

The chain recombines TRBV9 with TRBJ2-1; 11 bases align to TRBD2. This CDR3 spans 17 amino acids. Germline V gene sequence: CDR1 SGDLS, CDR2 YYNGEE. J lost 7 bases, V lost 3 bases, and 12 bases had no gene match. CDR3 bases: TGTGCCAGCAGCGGAGGACGGGGGACTAGCGGTATGAATGAGCAGTTCTTC. Translating it yields CASSGGRGTSGMNEQFF.

The chain links TRBV29-1 to TRBJ2-1; D is possibly TRBD1 (6 bases). Trimming took off 8 bases at V and 8 bases at J, with 13 bases between the two ends. Germline V CDR1 and CDR2: SQVTM, ANQGSEA. The CDR3 runs to 11 residues. This CDR3 is CSLGHVDEQFF. The CDR3 DNA reads TGCAGCTTGGGACACGTCGATGAGCAGTTCTTC.

This sequence joins TRBV5-1 and TRBJ2-4; D is perhaps TRBD2 (6 bases). In germline, CDR1 is SGHRS, CDR2 YFSETQ. Trimming took off 4 bases at V and 10 bases at J, with 21 bases between the two ends. CDR3 length: 15 amino acids. The CDR3 nucleotides are TGCGCCAGCAGCGGACTGGACATACTAGCCGCGATTCAGTACTTC. Its protein product is CASSGLDILAAIQYF.

The CDR3 nucleotides are TGTGCCAGCAGAGGACAGAGCACCGGGGAGCTGTTTTTT. Protein product: CASRGQSTGELFF. The rearrangement links TRBV6-4 to TRBJ2-2; D may be TRBD1 (6 bases). The CDR3 consists of 13 residues. The V end lost 6 bases, the J end lost 4 bases, and 9 bases lay between the germline ends. CDR1 and CDR2 (germline): MRHNA, SNTAGT.

This chain uses TRBV19 with TRBJ2-5; TRBD1 might be the D (5 bases). The CDR3 has 14 amino acids. Trimming stripped 3 bases from V and 6 bases from J, with 14 bases between. Germline loops: CDR1 LNHDA, CDR2 SQIVND (reference sequence). The CDR3: CASSIGSGRKTQYF. The CDR3 DNA sequence: TGTGCCAGTAGTATCGGGTCAGGGCGAAAGACCCAGTACTTC. Drawing the rest from reference TRBV19 and TRBJ2-5, the complete variable domain is DGGITQSPKYLFRKEGQNVTLSCEQNLNHDAMYWYRQDPGQGLRLIYYSQIVNDFQKGDIAEGYSVSREKKESFPLTVTSAQKNPTAFYLCASSIGSGRKTQYFGPGTRLLVL.

The chain links TRBV24-1 to TRBJ2-7; no definite D call. The CDR3 loop spans 13 amino acids. CDR1 KGHDR and CDR2 SFDVKD come from the germline V gene. V lost 12 bases and J 5 bases, leaving 19 bases between the germline ends. CDR3 coding DNA: TGTGCCGCCCTGGAGACCCATTTGGACGAGCAGTACGTC. Translation: CAALETHLDEQYV.

In DNA form, the CDR3 reads TGTGCCAGCAGCTTAGTATCACTAGCGGGAGGAACCATGGGAGAGCAGTTCTTC. Its translation: CASSLVSLAGGTMGEQFF. The V gene is TRBV11-2, the J gene TRBJ2-1, with 12 bases identical to TRBD2. CDR3 size: 18 residues. The J segment lost 10 bases and the V segment lost 1 base, leaving 14 bases of the junction unmatched. From germline, CDR1 is SGHAT and CDR2 FQNNGV.

The sample holds one count of this clone. This chain connects TRBV6-2 or TRBV6-3 to TRBJ1-1; D gene uncertain. The germline CDR1 and CDR2 sequences are MNHEY and SVGEGT. Trimming removed 5 bases at V and 1 base at J, with 11 bases between. The CDR3 contains 14 residues. In DNA, the CDR3 is TGTGCCAGCAGTCCCCCCACGGGGAACACTGAAGCTTTCTTT. It is translated as CASSPPTGNTEAFF.

This chain connects TRBV30 to TRBJ2-3, with TRBD2 matching over 13 bases. The V gene end was trimmed by 7 bases and the J gene end by 3 bases; junction bases not matched to a gene: 4. The CDR3 spans 14 residues. The germline CDR1 and CDR2 sequences are GTSNPN and SVGIG (reference sequence). The CDR3 DNA reads as TGTGCCTCTAAACTAGCGGGGGGGACAGATACGCAGTATTTT. It translates to CASKLAGGTDTQYF.

J is TRBJ1-1 and V is TRBV6-1; D is possibly TRBD1 (6 bases). Trimming pared 2 bases from V and 9 bases from J, leaving 16 bases between. This CDR3 spans 14 amino acids. Germline V gives CDR1 MNHNS, CDR2 SASEGT. The CDR3 DNA reads as TGTGCCAGCAGTGAAACTGGACAGTTGAGGAAAGCTTTCTTT. Protein product: CASSETGQLRKAFF.

The CDR3 sequence: CASSPGTLRDSPLHF. For the CDR3, the DNA is TGTGCCAGCAGCCCCGGGACACTCAGGGATTCACCCCTCCACTTT. This sequence joins TRBV6-5 and TRBJ1-6; TRBD1 is a possible D gene (6 bases). Trimming removed 6 bases at V and 8 bases at J, with 17 bases between. This CDR3 comprises 15 residues. CDR1 is MNHEY and CDR2 is SVGAGI in the germline V gene.

The genes are TRBV25-1 and TRBJ2-1; D is unresolved. The V end lost 2 bases, the J end lost 0 bases, and 11 bases lay between the germline ends. Germline assignment: CDR1 MGHDK and CDR2 SYGVNS. The CDR3 covers 16 residues. CDR3: CASSEEKRTSYNEQFF. CDR3 sequence (DNA): TGTGCCAGCAGTGAAGAGAAGCGAACCTCCTACAATGAGCAGTTCTTC.

J is TRBJ2-5 and V is TRBV6-2 or TRBV6-3; the D is unclear. The CDR3 consists of 12 residues. The germline V gene encodes CDR1 MNHEY and CDR2 SVGEGT. Trimming took 2 bases from V and 7 from J, leaving 8 bases between them. Here the CDR3 reads CASSYQPGTQYF. Written as DNA, the CDR3 is TGTGCCAGCAGTTACCAACCAGGGACCCAGTACTTC.

The chain couples TRBV5-6 to TRBJ2-7; 9 nucleotides line up with TRBD2. The CDR3 has 15 amino acids. V lost 2 bases, J lost 2 bases, and 5 bases stayed unmatched. CDR1 is SGHDT, CDR2 YYEEEE, per germline. CDR3 region: CASSFAAGGPYEQYF. In nucleotides, the CDR3 is TGTGCCAGCAGCTTTGCAGCGGGAGGCCCCTACGAGCAGTACTTC.

This sequence joins TRBV4-1 and TRBJ1-5; TRBD1 agrees at 7 bases. After removal of 5 bases from V and 5 bases from J, the junction contained 3 bases not matched to a gene. The length of the CDR3 is 13 residues. Germline CDR1 MGHRA, CDR2 YSYEKL. The CDR3 reads CASSGQAHQPQHF. CDR3 nucleotides: TGCGCCAGCAGCGGACAGGCTCATCAGCCCCAGCATTTT.

The V call is TRBV5-5, the J call TRBJ1-4; D ambiguous. There are 12 residues in the CDR3. In germline, CDR1 is SGHKS, CDR2 YYEKEE (reference sequence). The germline V and J ends were trimmed by 2 bases and 15 bases, with 14 bases remaining between them. CDR3 nucleotides: TGTGCCAGCAGCTTTGACGGAGACTCTTTGTTTTTT. Amino acids: CASSFDGDSLFF. The variable domain in full, completed from reference TRBV5-5 and TRBJ1-4, reads DAGVTQSPTHLIKTRGQQVTLRCSPISGHKSVSWYQQVLGQGPQFIFQYYEKEERGRGNFPDRFSARQFPNYSSELNVNALLLGDSALYLCASSFDGDSLFFGSGTQLSVL.

The chain couples TRBV6-5 to TRBJ2-3, with 10 positions matching TRBD1. After removal of 6 bases from V and 3 bases from J, the junction contained 3 bases not matched to a gene. Germline values: CDR1 MNHEY, CDR2 SVGAGI. CDR3 length: 14 amino acids. This CDR3 is CASSRDRGTDTQYF. As DNA, the CDR3 is TGTGCCAGCAGCCGGGACAGGGGAACAGATACGCAGTATTTT.

This rearrangement joins TRBV12-3 or TRBV12-4 to TRBJ2-7; D remains unclear. The CDR3 contains 11 residues. The V and J ends lost 4 bases and 6 bases respectively, with 7 bases between them. The CDR3 DNA reads as TGTGCCAGCAGTTCGTTTGTCGAGCAGTACTTC. Its protein product is CASSSFVEQYF.

The chain combines TRBV7-3 with TRBJ1-1; tentatively, D is TRBD1 (5 bases). CDR3 length: 15 amino acids. Trimming took 4 bases from V and 0 from J, leaving 12 bases between them. Germline values: CDR1 SGHTA, CDR2 FQGTGA. CDR3 protein: CASSSRGGLNTEAFF. CDR3 DNA sequence: TGTGCCAGCAGCTCCCGGGGGGGACTGAACACTGAAGCTTTCTTT.